This T cell receptor (beta chain) came from a study of neurological immune-mediated disorders. Template-switch 5'RACE cDNA synthesis added a 10-nucleotide unique molecular identifier. TCRdb called the 5' RACE reads again in MiXCR, with one record for every CDR3 protein. The sample consists of 54,000 or so distinct CDR3 sequences, 3% to 4.5% of them appearing once. Study-wide findings and caveats: It was the repertoires of 18 of 34 multiple sclerosis patients that phylogenetic grouping placed in one related-CDR3 cluster, which is a possible signature.

Germline CDR1 reads ENHRY; CDR2 reads SYGVKD. Trimming shortened V by 1 base and J by 3 bases, and 7 bases separated the two germline ends. The CDR3 totals 13 residues. This clonotype was recorded many times. Its cognate antigen is unknown. The rearrangement joins TRBV10-3 to TRBJ2-7; D gene ambiguous. Sequences were obtained from PBMCs. This clonotype was obtained from a woman aged 25 to 39 with multiple sclerosis. CDR3 in amino acids: CAISEFGYYEQYF. The CDR3 DNA reads as TGTGCCATCAGTGAGTTTGGTTACTACGAGCAGTACTTC.